Listed here are 15 T cell receptor beta chains from one sample, sequenced in a study of response to subunit inactivated influenza vaccine. TCRdb recomputed calls from the RT-PCR reads with MiXCR, one row per CDR3 protein. Among some 800,000 distinct CDR3 sequences listed, 21% were seen once. The starting material was PBMCs from blood, obtained more than 4 days after vaccination. All receptors come from a man aged 45 to 65 who received an inactivated influenza vaccine.

The V and J genes are TRBV14 and TRBJ2-4, with D perhaps being TRBD1 or TRBD2 (5 bases each). With 4 bases removed from V and 1 base from J, the gap between germline ends came to 11 bases. Germline lookup yields CDR1 SGHDN and CDR2 FVKESK. The CDR3 runs to 15 residues. For the CDR3, the DNA is TGTGCCAGCAGCCGAGGGGTGAGGGCCAAAAACATTCAGTACTTC. Translating it yields CASSRGVRAKNIQYF.

The chain combines TRBV6-1 with TRBJ2-1; D tentatively fits TRBD1 or TRBD2 (6 bases each). V lost 4 bases and J 4 bases, leaving 14 bases between the germline ends. Germline loops: CDR1 MNHNS, CDR2 SASEGT. The CDR3 is made up of 15 amino acids. CDR3 sequence (DNA): TGTGCCAGCAGTGCCTCGGGGGCATCTTACAATGAGCAGTTCTTC. Protein sequence: CASSASGASYNEQFF.

This clonotype was observed a handful of times. The J gene is TRBJ1-5, the V gene TRBV20-1, with D hard to call. Germline assignment: CDR1 DFQATT and CDR2 SNEGSKA (reference sequence). CDR3 length equals 13 residues. V dropped 3 bases and J dropped 1 base, with 7 bases sitting between them. The CDR3 DNA reads as TGCAGTGCTAGCTACACGAGCAATCAGCCCCAGCATTTT. Translated, it gives CSASYTSNQPQHF.

This clonotype has ten or more counts. The chain links TRBV10-3 to TRBJ2-1; 9 nucleotides align to TRBD2. The V and J ends lost 2 bases and 8 bases, in that order; junction bases with no gene match: 7. The CDR3 has 15 residues. Germline CDR1 is ENHRY and CDR2 is SYGVKD. CDR3 coding DNA: TGTGCCATCAGTGAGACTAGCGGGCCCGGAGATGAGCAGTTCTTC. Translated, it gives CAISETSGPGDEQFF.

The chain combines TRBV20-1 with TRBJ1-1; 8 bases map to TRBD1. Unmatched junction bases numbered 3, after V lost 5 bases and J lost 1 base. CDR1 is DFQATT, CDR2 SNEGSKA, per germline (reference sequence). This CDR3 comprises 13 residues. CDR3: CSALTGENTEAFF. For the CDR3, the DNA is TGCAGTGCTTTGACAGGGGAGAACACTGAAGCTTTCTTT.

This clonotype was seen repeatedly, ten times or more. The chain recombines TRBV7-2 with TRBJ2-3; D gene unclear. In germline, CDR1 is SGHTA, CDR2 FQGNSA. The V gene lost 5 bases and the J gene lost 4 bases, with 13 bases spanning the gap. The CDR3 contains 14 residues. CDR3 in DNA: TGTGCCAGCAGCCCCCAACGTGGGGCAGATACGCAGTATTTT. Protein: CASSPQRGADTQYF.

This clonotype was observed a few times. The chain couples TRBV29-1 to TRBJ2-5, with no clear D. The CDR3 spans 13 residues. From germline, CDR1 is SQVTM and CDR2 ANQGSEA. Trimming stripped 3 bases from V and 2 bases from J, with 10 bases between. The CDR3 here is CSVDLGLQETQYF. DNA of the CDR3: TGCAGCGTTGATTTAGGGTTACAAGAGACCCAGTACTTC.

CDR3 coding DNA: TGTGCCAGCAGCCTTGGACTAGCGGGGGGGCGGAATGAGCAGTTCTTC. This translates into CASSLGLAGGRNEQFF. The V and J genes are TRBV5-5 and TRBJ2-1, with 15 nucleotides matching TRBD2. Trimming at V came to 4 bases and at J to 7 bases, leaving 6 bases not matched to a gene. CDR1 is SGHKS and CDR2 is YYEKEE in the germline V gene (reference sequence). The CDR3 length is 16 residues.

The chain couples TRBV12-3 or TRBV12-4 to TRBJ2-6, with 7 positions matching TRBD1. There are 13 residues in the CDR3. V gave up 2 bases and J gave up 12 bases; unmatched junction bases: 4. CDR3 loop: CASSLRGQIVLTF. The CDR3 DNA reads as TGTGCCAGCAGTTTAAGGGGACAGATCGTCCTGACTTTC.

This clonotype showed up just a few times. The chain links TRBV5-1 to TRBJ1-6; 11 positions agree with TRBD1. CDR3 length equals 16 residues. The germline CDR1 and CDR2 sequences are SGHRS and YFSETQ. Trimming cost V 3 bases and J 7 bases; bases outside gene matches: 6. In nucleotides, the CDR3 is TGCGCCAGCAGCTCAGGACAGGGGGCTTTGAATTCACCCCTCCACTTT. This sequence encodes CASSSGQGALNSPLHF.

This sequence joins TRBV12-3 or TRBV12-4 and TRBJ1-2; D is possibly TRBD1 (6 bases). V was clipped by 5 bases and J by 0 bases, with 13 bases between them. The CDR3 spans 15 residues. DNA for the CDR3: TGTGCCAGCAGTCGTGGACAGATCGCTAACTATGGCTACACCTTC. This encodes CASSRGQIANYGYTF.

A few counts support this clonotype. CDR3 sequence: CASSIWDAKGYEQYF. CDR3 nucleotide sequence: TGTGCCAGTAGTATCTGGGACGCCAAGGGTTACGAGCAGTACTTC. J is TRBJ2-7 and V is TRBV19; D possibly matches TRBD1 or TRBD2 (5 bases each). CDR3 length equals 15 residues. The germline gives CDR1 LNHDA, CDR2 SQIVND (reference sequence). V lost 3 bases to trimming and J lost 4 bases, with 16 bases between them.

J is TRBJ2-7 and V is TRBV28, with 7 bases that match TRBD1. Germline CDR1 is MDHEN and CDR2 is SYDVKM. Trimming removed 7 bases from V and 1 base from J; junction bases left unmatched: 1. CDR3 length equals 12 residues. The CDR3 loop reads CASKQGSYEQYF. In nucleotides, the CDR3 is TGTGCCAGCAAACAGGGGTCCTACGAGCAGTACTTC.

In this sample, this clonotype turned up a few times. The V and J genes are TRBV7-2 and TRBJ2-7; 7 bases map to TRBD2. The CDR3 runs to 15 residues. Germline CDR1 reads SGHTA; CDR2 reads FQGNSA. Germline trimming cut 1 base from V and 3 bases from J; bases unmatched to any gene: 6. CDR3 sequence reads: CASSLDWSGIYEQYF. The CDR3 bases are TGTGCCAGCAGCTTAGACTGGAGCGGGATCTACGAGCAGTACTTC.

The V gene is TRBV29-1, the J gene TRBJ2-3; D not resolved. The CDR3 is made up of 12 amino acids. The germline V gene has CDR1 SQVTM and CDR2 ANQGSEA. Trimming removed 3 bases from V and 1 base from J, with 5 bases in between. The CDR3 DNA reads TGCAGCGTTGACCCAGGCACAGATACGCAGTATTTT. It specifies CSVDPGTDTQYF.